A single sample is the source of the 17 T cell receptor beta chains below, sequenced in a study of cytomegalovirus exposure and HLA in healthy donors. Amplification used 60 Vbeta primers and 13 Jbeta primers. Clones were read by immunoSEQ multiplex PCR, and TCRdb kept only the in-frame ones, dropping some. The repertoire holds about 150,000 clones, around 81% seen once, with approximately 5.6% in the top ten. Sequenced sample: PBMCs. The receptors were gathered from a middle-aged woman in good health and CMV-seropositive.

V is TRBV4-1 and J is TRBJ2-7; 13 positions agree with TRBD2. The CDR3 extends over 17 amino acids. V lost 4 bases to trimming and J lost 0 bases; unmatched junction nucleotides: 6. From germline, CDR1 is MGHRA and CDR2 YSYEKL. In DNA, the CDR3 is TGCGCCAGCAGCCCACTAGCGGGAGGGATGGGCTCCTACGAGCAGTACTTC. This translates into CASSPLAGGMGSYEQYF.

V and J are TRBV15 and TRBJ2-1; 7 bases align to TRBD1. The CDR3 totals 15 residues. Trimming cost V 10 bases and J 2 bases; bases outside gene matches: 11. CDR1 and CDR2 from the germline V gene are LNHNV and YYDKDF (reference sequence). CDR3 amino acids: CAIQRQQGAYNEQFF. For the CDR3, the DNA is TGTGCCATACAGAGGCAGCAGGGGGCCTACAATGAGCAGTTCTTC.

As for this clone: Additional DNA sequences in this sample encode the identical CDR3. V usage is TRBV5-1 and J usage is TRBJ2-3, with D maybe TRBD2 (6 bases). The CDR3 sequence is 13 residues long. The germline V gene has CDR1 SGHRS and CDR2 YFSETQ. Trimming removed 6 bases at V and 1 base at J, with 9 bases between. CDR3 region: CASTPGGTDTQYF. CDR3 nucleotides: TGCGCCAGCACGCCGGGGGGCACAGATACGCAGTATTTT.

The table lists this clone with a few counts. The V gene is TRBV30, the J gene TRBJ1-1; a possible D gene is TRBD1 (6 bases). The CDR3 extends over 14 amino acids. V shed 5 bases and J shed 1 base, with 14 bases lying between them. In germline, CDR1 is GTSNPN, CDR2 SVGIG (reference sequence). DNA of the CDR3: TGTGCCTGGGGGCTACAGGGCACGAACACTGAAGCTTTCTTT. This sequence encodes CAWGLQGTNTEAFF.

The CDR3 nucleotides read TGTGCCAGCAGTCTGATCGGGGTGAACACTGAAGCTTTCTTT. Its protein product is CASSLIGVNTEAFF. This rearrangement joins TRBV28 to TRBJ1-1; D remains unclear. This CDR3 has 14 residues. Trimming removed 5 bases at V and 0 bases at J, with 10 bases between. In germline, CDR1 is MDHEN, CDR2 SYDVKM.

The chain has TRBV2 and TRBJ2-6; tentatively, D is TRBD2 (6 bases). V was cut by 3 bases and J by 10 bases, with 34 bases left in between. Germline values: CDR1 SNHLY, CDR2 FYNNEI. There are 21 residues in the CDR3. The CDR3 nucleotides read TGTGCCAGCAGTGATGACCCTGGAAAGACGTTCGGCCCGGGACTTCAGAACGTCCTGACTTTC. It yields the protein CASSDDPGKTFGPGLQNVLTF.

The V and J genes are TRBV7-6 and TRBJ2-1, with 14 bases identical to TRBD2. Germline loops: CDR1 SGHVS, CDR2 FNYEAQ. The CDR3 is 16 residues long. With V trimmed by 5 bases and J by 10 bases, 10 bases remained unmatched. CDR3 in amino acids: CASSHSAGLAGGEQFF. The CDR3 bases are TGTGCCAGCAGCCATTCAGCTGGACTAGCGGGAGGAGAGCAGTTCTTC.

The V call is TRBV28, the J call TRBJ2-1; unclear D gene. The CDR3 covers 11 residues. V was pared by 2 bases and J by 8 bases, with 4 bases between. Germline V gives CDR1 MDHEN, CDR2 SYDVKM. The chain's CDR3 is CASSLIDEQFF. The CDR3 DNA sequence: TGTGCCAGCAGTTTAATCGATGAGCAGTTCTTC.

The chain is built from TRBV5-1 and TRBJ2-2; 12 bases are a match to TRBD2. V lost 0 bases to trimming and J lost 4 bases; unmatched junction nucleotides: 1. CDR1 SGHRS and CDR2 YFSETQ come from the germline V gene. The CDR3 spans 16 residues. The CDR3 sequence: CASSLGTSGVTGELFF. CDR3 nucleotides: TGCGCCAGCAGCTTGGGGACTAGCGGGGTCACCGGGGAGCTGTTTTTT.

The chain has TRBV11-2 and TRBJ2-5; D is unclear. The CDR3 length is 11 residues. Trimming took 4 bases from V and 9 from J, leaving 9 bases between them. Germline V gene sequence: CDR1 SGHAT, CDR2 FQNNGV. CDR3 in DNA: TGTGCCAGCAGCTCCCCTTCCTCCCAGTACTTC. Protein sequence: CASSSPSSQYF.

This chain's CDR3 is CASSFIRGTGELFF. The CDR3 DNA sequence: TGCGCCAGCAGCTTCATCAGGGGGACCGGGGAGCTGTTTTTT. V and J are TRBV5-1 and TRBJ2-2; 7 bases line up with TRBD1. The V and J ends lost 2 bases and 5 bases, in that order; junction bases with no gene match: 3. Looked up from germline, CDR1 is SGHRS and CDR2 is YFSETQ. The CDR3 length is 14 residues.

The J gene is TRBJ2-1, the V gene TRBV7-2; the D gene is possibly TRBD1 (6 bases). This CDR3 has 15 residues. Between the trimmed V and J ends, which lost 6 bases and 0 bases, there was a span of 12 bases. CDR1 and CDR2 (germline): SGHTA, FQGNSA. CDR3 in amino acids: CASRVGAYSYNEQFF. The CDR3 nucleotides are TGTGCCAGCAGGGTGGGGGCCTACTCCTACAATGAGCAGTTCTTC.

In the case of this clone: Other DNA sequences within the sample encode an identical CDR3. This rearrangement joins TRBV5-1 to TRBJ2-5, with 9 bases lining up with TRBD1. J lost 3 bases, V lost 4 bases, and 4 bases had no gene match. Germline V gene lookup returns CDR1 SGHRS and CDR2 YFSETQ. The CDR3 runs 14 residues. CDR3 region: CASSPGTGKETQYF. CDR3 DNA sequence: TGCGCCAGCAGCCCCGGGACAGGGAAAGAGACCCAGTACTTC.

This rearrangement joins TRBV7-8 to TRBJ2-1; TRBD1 matches 8 bases. With 5 bases clipped from V and 6 bases from J, the junction kept 6 bases outside the gene matches. CDR1 and CDR2 from the germline V gene are SGHVS and FQNEAQ. CDR3 length equals 14 residues. CDR3 bases: TGTGCCAGCAGCGGGGACAGGTTTCCCAATGAGCAGTTCTTC. It translates to CASSGDRFPNEQFF.

The chain combines TRBV5-4 with TRBJ2-3, with TRBD2 matching over 12 bases. Trimming took 5 bases from V and 5 from J; bases not matched to a gene: 12. CDR3 length: 17 residues. Germline V gene sequence: CDR1 SGHNT, CDR2 YYREEE (reference sequence). CDR3 residues: CASRSGLAGSRGDTQYF. The CDR3, as DNA: TGTGCCAGCAGATCAGGACTAGCGGGGTCGCGAGGAGATACGCAGTATTTT.

The V gene is TRBV19, the J gene TRBJ2-1, with 9 bases fitting TRBD2. Germline-derived CDR1 and CDR2 are LNHDA and SQIVND (reference sequence). V dropped 7 bases and J dropped 2; count of bases not matched to a gene: 3. The CDR3 runs to 14 residues. CDR3 sequence (DNA): TGTGCCAGTAAGGCTAGCGGGGCCTACAATGAGCAGTTCTTC. Translated, it gives CASKASGAYNEQFF. The full variable domain, in which reference TRBV19 and TRBJ2-1 provide the parts outside the CDR3, is DGGITQSPKYLFRKEGQNVTLSCEQNLNHDAMYWYRQDPGQGLRLIYYSQIVNDFQKGDIAEGYSVSREKKESFPLTVTSAQKNPTAFYLCASKASGAYNEQFFGPGTRLTVL.

V gene TRBV10-1 combines with J gene TRBJ1-1, with TRBD1 as a possible D gene (6 bases). Germline CDR1 WNHNN, CDR2 SYGVQD (reference sequence). V was cut by 4 bases and J by 7 bases, with 19 bases left in between. This CDR3 comprises 15 residues. The CDR3 DNA reads TGCGCCAGCAGTGCCCCCGGGACACCACGGGGTGAAGCTTTCTTT. Amino acids: CASSAPGTPRGEAFF.